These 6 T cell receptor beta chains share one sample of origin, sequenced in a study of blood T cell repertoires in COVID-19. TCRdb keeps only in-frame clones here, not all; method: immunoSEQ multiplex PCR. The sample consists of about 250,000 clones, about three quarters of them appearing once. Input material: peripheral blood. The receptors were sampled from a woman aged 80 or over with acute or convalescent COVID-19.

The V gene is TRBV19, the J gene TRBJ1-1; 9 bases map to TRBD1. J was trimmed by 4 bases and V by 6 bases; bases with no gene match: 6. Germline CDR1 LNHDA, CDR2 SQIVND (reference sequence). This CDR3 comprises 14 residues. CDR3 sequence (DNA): TGTGCCAGTAGGGGGACAGGGAGAGGCACTGAAGCTTTCTTT. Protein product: CASRGTGRGTEAFF.

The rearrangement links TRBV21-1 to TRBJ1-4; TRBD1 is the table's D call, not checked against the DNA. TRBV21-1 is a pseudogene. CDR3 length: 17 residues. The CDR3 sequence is CASSKWGDRERNEKLFF. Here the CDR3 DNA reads TGTGCCAGCAGCAAATGGGGGGACAGGGAAAGAAATGAAAAACTGTTTTTT.

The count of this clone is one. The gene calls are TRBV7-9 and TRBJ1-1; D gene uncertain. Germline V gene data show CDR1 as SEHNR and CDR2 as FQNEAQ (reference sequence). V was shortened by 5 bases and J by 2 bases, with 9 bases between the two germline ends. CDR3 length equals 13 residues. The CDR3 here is CASSTRHNTEAFF. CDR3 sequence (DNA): TGTGCCAGCAGCACCCGACATAACACTGAAGCTTTCTTT.

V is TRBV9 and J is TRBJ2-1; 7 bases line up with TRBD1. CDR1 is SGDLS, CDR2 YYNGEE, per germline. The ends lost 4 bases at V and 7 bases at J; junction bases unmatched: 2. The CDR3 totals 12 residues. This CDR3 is CASSRQGNEQFF. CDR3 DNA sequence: TGTGCCAGCAGCAGACAGGGAAATGAGCAGTTCTTC.

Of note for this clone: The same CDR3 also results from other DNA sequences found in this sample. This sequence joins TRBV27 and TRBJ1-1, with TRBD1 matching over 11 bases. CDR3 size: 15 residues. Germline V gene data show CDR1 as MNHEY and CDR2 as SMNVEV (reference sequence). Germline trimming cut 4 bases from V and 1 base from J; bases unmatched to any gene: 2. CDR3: CASSSGTGGNTEAFF. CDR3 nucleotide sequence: TGTGCCAGCAGTTCCGGGACAGGGGGGAACACTGAAGCTTTCTTT.

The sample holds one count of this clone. CDR3 coding DNA: TGCGCCAGCAGCCCTGGGGCTAACAATGAGCAGTTCTTC. Protein: CASSPGANNEQFF. The chain has TRBV5-1 and TRBJ2-1, with TRBD1 as a possible D gene (5 bases). CDR1 and CDR2 (germline): SGHRS, YFSETQ. The CDR3 has 13 residues. Trimming removed 4 bases from V and 5 bases from J, with 10 bases in between.